This TCR beta chain was recovered during a study of blood T cell repertoires in COVID-19. In the study overall: Sample material is recorded as cDNA or gDNA derived from T cells, B-cell-depleted T cells, or PBMCs.

The junction had 19 bases not matched to a gene; V was cut back by 3 bases and J by 6 bases. Per germline, CDR1 SGHRS and CDR2 YFSETQ. The CDR3 contains 19 residues. In the study's own analysis: Estimation of nucleated cell counts was performed using reference gene primer amplification. Clones were sequenced by immunoSEQ multiplex PCR, and TCRdb holds only the in-frame ones, with some missing. The D gene and trimming were derived from the DNA, and the V and J assignments and clone size from that table. There are some 270,000 clones in the sample; roughly 88% occur only once, and 3.5% to 5.5% lies in the top ten. The participants were between roughly 18 and 89 years old and came from fewer than 25 US areas. Participants were placed into cohorts based on the clinical history they reported.

The V gene is TRBV5-1, the J gene TRBJ2-2; 8 bases are a match to TRBD2. This sequence originates from a woman aged 30 to 39 who had recovered from COVID-19. Input material: PBMCs or T cells enriched from blood (not recorded which). The CDR3 DNA reads TGCGCCAGCAGCTCCCCCGGGGCCCCCGGGACTAGGGGATCCGGGGAGCTGTTTTTT. It specifies CASSSPGAPGTRGSGELFF.